The source of this T cell receptor (beta chain) is a study of shared clonotypes between healthy human individuals. Germline V gene lookup returns CDR1 SEHNR and CDR2 FQNEAQ (reference sequence). V lost 3 bases and J lost 0, with 8 bases in between. The CDR3 is 15 amino acids. Donors comprised only Caucasian adults living in Nashville, Tennessee. On ten immunoSEQ deep assay plates, unsorted PBMC DNA was sequenced. Libraries were prepared by immunoSEQ multiplex PCR; TCRdb keeps only in-frame clonotypes and omits some of them. The data show roughly 480,000 clones, 65% to 80% seen once. The receptor's source is a middle-aged woman in good health. Some clones in this sample may be carry-over from other donors' samples. The genes are TRBV7-9 and TRBJ1-4, with D unclear. The specimen sequenced was PBMCs. CDR3 sequence (DNA): TGTGCCAGCAGCTTTAGGTGGGCAACTAATGAAAAACTGTTTTTT. Its translation is CASSFRWATNEKLFF. The full variable domain, completed using reference TRBV7-9 and TRBJ1-4, is DTGVSQNPRHKITKRGQNVTFRCDPISEHNRLYWYRQTLGQGPEFLTYFQNEAQLEKSRLLSDRFSAERPKGSFSTLEIQRTEQGDSAMYLCASSFRWATNEKLFFGSGTQLSVL.